These T cell receptor beta chains were read from a single sample in a study of beta chain features in type 1 diabetes. The data were produced by immunoSEQ multiplex PCR, yet TCRdb's version contains in-frame clones alone and is incomplete. The table records about 930,000 clones, 17% of them present only once. Sequencing was carried out using naive CD4+ T cells from blood. These receptors came from a woman aged 18-30 years in good health. Each CDR3 is given with its conserved first and last residue. Clone size is given for some rows only: seen once, a few or many times, or a class if the clone is expanded.

TRBV7-9	TRBJ2-5	.	CASSYTPGLSETQYF
TRBV25-1	TRBJ2-7	few	CASSEAALGYEQYF
TRBV7-2	TRBJ2-1	few	CASSFLTEQFF
TRBV18	TRBJ2-5	few	CASSPLVGSGETQYF
TRBV28	TRBJ1-1	.	CASSSRGGRYTEAFF
TRBV7-6	TRBJ2-1	few	CASSTSGTSLSGYNEQFF
TRBV19	TRBJ1-4	.	CASRMTGGNEKLFF
TRBV9	TRBJ1-1	.	CASSLVGGGTEAFF
TRBV28	TRBJ1-5	few	CASNALGGISNQPQHF
TRBV9	TRBJ2-1	few	CASSVGLAGVNEQFF
TRBV5-1	TRBJ2-7	.	CASSQTVSYEQYF
TRBV7-9	TRBJ2-2	few	CASIAGGTGELFF
TRBV5-1	TRBJ2-5	.	CASSFDYETQYF
TRBV10-1	TRBJ2-5	.	CASSEAQETQYF
TRBV28	TRBJ2-4	many	CASGGQGSIQYF
TRBV6-6	TRBJ2-7	.	CASSYREYEQYF
TRBV28	TRBJ2-7	.	CASSYTGLPIYEQYF
TRBV4-3	TRBJ2-7	few	CASSQQTGDSYEQYF
TRBV6-6	TRBJ2-2	few	CASNKDWRNTGELFF
TRBV23-1	TRBJ2-7	.	CASSRRLRLCLFEQYF
TRBV19	TRBJ1-5	.	CASCDSLRGNQPQHF
TRBV28	TRBJ1-2	.	CASSLRGGPYGYTF
TRBV19	TRBJ2-7	.	CASSIPGYYEQYF
TRBV5-4	TRBJ2-1	.	CASSNRDYGYNEQFF
TRBV28	TRBJ2-7	few	CASSSSGTSYEQYF
TRBV7-2	TRBJ2-3	.	CASRLRGGGGADTQYF
TRBV27	TRBJ2-7	few	CASSRPLAGGGYEQYF
TRBV7-3	TRBJ2-1	few	CASSSNALGGNEQFF
TRBV28	TRBJ2-5	.	CASSLLLETQYF
TRBV18	TRBJ1-1	.	CASSQEIRVTPDTEAFF
TRBV18	TRBJ2-1	.	CASSPPSSGSSYNEQFF
TRBV2	TRBJ2-7	.	CASRPGTSGREQYF
TRBV7-9	TRBJ2-1	.	CASSRTSGSSYNEQFF
TRBV21-1	TRBJ2-7	few	CASSKVGETLYEQYF
TRBV6-1	TRBJ2-7	few	CASRDSSYEQYF
TRBV6-5	TRBJ1-1	.	CASSRPGGGGTEAFF
TRBV6-6	TRBJ1-2	few	CASSYGQGPNGYTF
TRBV4-2	TRBJ1-1	.	CASSQEHGQNTEAFF
TRBV29-1	TRBJ2-7	few	CSVHRSPHEQYF
TRBV7-9	TRBJ2-2	.	CASSSHSAGRAAGELFF
TRBV18	TRBJ2-5	.	CASSPPEGSGTQYF
TRBV15	.	.	CATSRTGEAYEQYF
TRBV7-2	TRBJ2-1	few	CASQPTSGFYNEQFF
TRBV20-1	TRBJ2-7	.	CSGGRRNEQYF
TRBV11-1	TRBJ2-5	few	CASSFGGLETQYF
TRBV9	TRBJ2-3	.	CASSGGGGRITDTQYF
TRBV27	TRBJ2-6	.	CASSGDSSGANVLTF
TRBV5-6	TRBJ2-3	.	CASSWSVDTQYF
TRBV6-5	TRBJ2-7	.	CASSYGETSGTYEQYF
TRBV14	TRBJ2-1	few	CASSQGLAVYNEQFF
TRBV2	TRBJ2-7	few	CASDRQRLYEQYF
TRBV27	TRBJ2-6	.	CASLGTDDGGANVLTF
TRBV7-2	TRBJ2-1	few	CASSRGRADYNEQFF
TRBV25-1	TRBJ2-7	.	CASSEYPGTNEQYF
TRBV7-2	TRBJ2-5	few	CASSPSSGSGRWTQYF
TRBV19	TRBJ1-2	few	CASSINVNYGYTF
TRBV9	TRBJ2-1	few	CASSWGTDRAHNEQFF